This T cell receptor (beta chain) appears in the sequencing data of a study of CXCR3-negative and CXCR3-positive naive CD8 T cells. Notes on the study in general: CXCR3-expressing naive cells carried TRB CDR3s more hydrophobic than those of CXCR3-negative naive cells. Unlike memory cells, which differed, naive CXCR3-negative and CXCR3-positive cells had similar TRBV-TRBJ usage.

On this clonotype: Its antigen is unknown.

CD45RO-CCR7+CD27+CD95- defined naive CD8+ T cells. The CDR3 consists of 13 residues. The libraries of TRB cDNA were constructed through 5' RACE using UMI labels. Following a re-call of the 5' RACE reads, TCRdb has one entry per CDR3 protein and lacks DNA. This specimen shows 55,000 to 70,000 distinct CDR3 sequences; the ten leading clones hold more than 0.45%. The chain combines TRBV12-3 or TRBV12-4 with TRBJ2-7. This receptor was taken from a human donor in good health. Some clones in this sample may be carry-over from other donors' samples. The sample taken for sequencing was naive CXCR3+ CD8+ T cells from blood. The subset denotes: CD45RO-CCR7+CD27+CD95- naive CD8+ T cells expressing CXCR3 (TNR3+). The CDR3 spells CACTLWSEYEQYF.